A selection of T cell receptor beta chains follows, all from one sample in a study of CD8 T cells in Susac syndrome. MiXCR, applied by TCRdb to the immunoSEQ multiplex PCR reads, yields one record per CDR3 protein. The table shows some 94,000 distinct CDR3 sequences, with about 93% occurring only once. The specimen sequenced was CD4+ T cells from PBMCs. The receptors originated from a human donor with Susac syndrome. The CDR3 runs from the conserved cysteine through the conserved F or W. Fields, in order: CDR3 protein, CDR3 DNA, V gene, clone size, D gene, J gene. A D gene is named only where the DNA matches it firmly. Size tells how often a clone was seen (once, few, many) or the class of an expanded clone, and some rows leave it out.

CDR3: CASRVSAGRNYGYTF; DNA: TGTGCCAGCAGAGTGTCGGCGGGCAGAAACTATGGCTACACCTTC; V: TRBV6-5; size: -; D: -; J: TRBJ1-2
CDR3: CASSAGQGNEQYF; DNA: TGTGCCAGCAGCGCCGGACAGGGGAATGAGCAGTACTTC; V: TRBV9; size: -; D: TRBD1; J: TRBJ2-7
CDR3: CASSLDTGYRGNTF; DNA: TGTGCCAGCAGCTTAGACACAGGGTATCGGGGGAACACCTTC; V: TRBV7-9; size: -; D: -; J: TRBJ1-2
CDR3: CASNRGGPRDEQYF; DNA: TGTGCCAGTAACAGAGGGGGCCCAAGGGACGAGCAGTACTTC; V: TRBV19; size: -; D: TRBD1; J: TRBJ2-7
CDR3: CSARPGLATYNEQFF; DNA: TGCAGTGCGAGACCGGGACTAGCTACCTACAATGAGCAGTTCTTC; V: TRBV20-1; size: -; D: TRBD2; J: TRBJ2-1
CDR3: CASSVEWDGSYEQYF; DNA: TGTGCCAGCAGCGTAGAATGGGACGGCTCCTACGAGCAGTACTTC; V: TRBV9; size: -; D: -; J: TRBJ2-7
CDR3: CASNRGSPNQPQHF; DNA: TGTGCCAGCAACCGGGGCAGCCCCAATCAGCCCCAGCATTTT; V: TRBV7-9; size: -; D: -; J: TRBJ1-5
CDR3: CASSPVGEGYTF; DNA: TGTGCCAGCAGCCCAGTGGGGGAAGGCTACACCTTC; V: TRBV9; size: -; D: -; J: TRBJ1-2
CDR3: CATSDLGAGGTDTQYF; DNA: TGTGCCACCAGTGATTTAGGAGCGGGAGGAACAGATACGCAGTATTTT; V: TRBV24-1; size: -; D: TRBD2; J: TRBJ2-3
CDR3: CASSPGTGWGADTQYF; DNA: TGTGCCAGCAGCCCGGGGACAGGGTGGGGTGCAGATACGCAGTATTTT; V: TRBV7-6; size: -; D: TRBD1; J: TRBJ2-3
CDR3: CSADPGGNQPQHF; DNA: TGCAGTGCTGACCCAGGGGGCAATCAGCCCCAGCATTTT; V: TRBV20-1; size: -; D: -; J: TRBJ1-5
CDR3: CSVAGSTDTQYF; DNA: TGCAGCGTGGCCGGGAGCACAGATACGCAGTATTTT; V: TRBV29-1; size: -; D: -; J: TRBJ2-3
CDR3: CSARVTGRETQYF; DNA: TGCAGTGCTAGAGTTACAGGGCGAGAGACCCAGTACTTC; V: TRBV20-1; size: few; D: -; J: TRBJ2-5
CDR3: CASSPTGQANYGYTF; DNA: TGTGCCAGCAGCCCAACAGGGCAAGCTAACTATGGCTACACCTTC; V: TRBV11-2; size: -; D: -; J: TRBJ1-2
CDR3: CAVTGDNFLHF; DNA: TGTGCCGTTACAGGGGACAACTTTCTCCACTTT; V: TRBV7-9; size: -; D: TRBD1; J: TRBJ1-6
CDR3: CATSDLGASNTQYF; DNA: TGTGCCACCAGTGATTTAGGAGCGAGCAATACGCAGTATTTT; V: TRBV24-1; size: -; D: -; J: TRBJ2-3
CDR3: CASSLVGGGETQYF; DNA: TGTGCCAGCAGCTTAGTCGGGGGTGGAGAGACCCAGTACTTC; V: TRBV7-2; size: once; D: -; J: TRBJ2-5
CDR3: CSARVAGGLRDTQYF; DNA: TGCAGTGCTAGAGTGGCAGGGGGGCTTCGAGATACGCAGTATTTT; V: TRBV20-1; size: -; D: -; J: TRBJ2-3
CDR3: CASSRVPYEQFF; DNA: TGTGCCAGCAGCCGAGTCCCGTATGAGCAGTTCTTC; V: TRBV5-5; size: -; D: -; J: TRBJ2-1
CDR3: CASSPVRYGETQYF; DNA: TGTGCCAGCTCACCGGTGAGGTACGGTGAGACCCAGTACTTC; V: TRBV18; size: -; D: -; J: TRBJ2-5
CDR3: CSAGRPTGNNEKLFF; DNA: TGCAGTGCTGGTAGACCGACAGGGAACAATGAAAAACTGTTTTTT; V: TRBV20-1; size: -; D: TRBD1; J: TRBJ1-4
CDR3: CASQTGGFSGANVLTF; DNA: TGTGCCAGCCAGACAGGGGGATTCTCTGGGGCCAACGTCCTGACTTTC; V: TRBV28; size: once; D: TRBD1; J: TRBJ2-6
CDR3: CSAPDRGAPSYNEQFF; DNA: TGCAGTGCTCCGGACAGGGGGGCCCCGTCCTACAATGAGCAGTTCTTC; V: TRBV20-1; size: -; D: TRBD1; J: TRBJ2-1
CDR3: CSAMAGNQPQHF; DNA: TGCAGTGCTATGGCAGGGAATCAGCCCCAGCATTTT; V: TRBV20-1; size: -; D: -; J: TRBJ1-5
CDR3: CASSLGVGTPGQPQHF; DNA: TGCGCCAGCAGCTTGGGCGTCGGGACTCCGGGCCAGCCCCAGCATTTT; V: TRBV5-1; size: -; D: -; J: TRBJ1-5
CDR3: CASSGPFGSSPLHF; DNA: TGTGCCAGCAGTGGACCGTTCGGTTCGTCACCCCTCCACTTT; V: TRBV12-3/TRBV12-4; size: -; D: -; J: TRBJ1-6
CDR3: CASSYSRDSTTDTQYF; DNA: TGTGCCAGCAGTTACTCGAGGGACTCCACCACAGATACGCAGTATTTT; V: TRBV6-6; size: -; D: -; J: TRBJ2-3
CDR3: CASSQGPSSDTQYF; DNA: TGCGCCAGCAGCCAAGGCCCTAGTTCAGATACGCAGTATTTT; V: TRBV4-3; size: -; D: -; J: TRBJ2-3
CDR3: CASSLAGSSYNEQFF; DNA: TGTGCCAGCAGCTTGGCGGGGAGCTCCTACAATGAGCAGTTCTTC; V: TRBV5-6; size: -; D: -; J: TRBJ2-1
CDR3: CASSANRGRQTQYF; DNA: TGTGCCAGCAGCGCAAACAGGGGTCGACAGACCCAGTACTTC; V: TRBV12-3/TRBV12-4; size: once; D: TRBD1; J: TRBJ2-5
CDR3: CASRSSGFKGYTF; DNA: TGTGCCAGCAGGTCGTCAGGGTTTAAGGGCTACACCTTC; V: TRBV6-5; size: -; D: -; J: TRBJ1-2
CDR3: CASSAGLNEQFF; DNA: TGTGCCAGCAGCGCCGGGCTGAATGAGCAGTTCTTC; V: TRBV6-5; size: -; D: -; J: TRBJ2-1
CDR3: CASSPQGAGANVLTF; DNA: TGTGCCAGCAGCCCGCAGGGTGCTGGGGCCAACGTCCTGACTTTC; V: TRBV7-6; size: -; D: -; J: TRBJ2-6
CDR3: CASSLGLRRGYTF; DNA: TGTGCCAGCAGCCTCGGTCTCAGACGAGGCTACACCTTC; V: TRBV3-1; size: -; D: -; J: TRBJ1-2
CDR3: CASSLEGEAQGGQPQHF; DNA: TGTGCCAGCAGCTTAGAAGGCGAGGCACAAGGGGGACAGCCCCAGCATTTT; V: TRBV7-2; size: -; D: -; J: TRBJ1-5
CDR3: CASSLLRGVTYNEQFF; DNA: TGTGCCAGCAGCTTACTTCGGGGGGTTACCTACAATGAGCAGTTCTTC; V: TRBV11-2; size: -; D: TRBD2; J: TRBJ2-1
CDR3: CSVGGGSYEQYF; DNA: TGCAGCGTTGGGGGCGGCTCCTACGAGCAGTACTTC; V: TRBV29-1; size: -; D: -; J: TRBJ2-7
CDR3: CASSLYGGYTF; DNA: TGTGCCAGCAGCCTATACGGCGGCTACACCTTC; V: TRBV7-9; size: -; D: -; J: TRBJ1-2
CDR3: CASRSLRGGETQYF; DNA: TGTGCCAGCAGATCTTTGAGGGGGGGCGAGACCCAGTACTTC; V: TRBV3-1; size: -; D: -; J: TRBJ2-5
CDR3: CASEGTANTGELFF; DNA: TGTGCCAGTGAGGGGACAGCTAACACCGGGGAGCTGTTTTTT; V: TRBV27; size: -; D: TRBD1; J: TRBJ2-2
CDR3: CATSYEGPSYNEQFF; DNA: TGTGCCACCAGCTACGAAGGACCGAGCTACAATGAGCAGTTCTTC; V: TRBV24-1; size: -; D: -; J: TRBJ2-1
CDR3: CATSRDPGGGEQYF; DNA: TGTGCCACCAGCAGAGATCCCGGAGGCGGCGAGCAGTACTTC; V: TRBV15; size: -; D: -; J: TRBJ2-7